This T cell receptor (beta chain) was sequenced for a study of PD-L1 blockade in urothelial cancer. General study points: Clonality of blood TCR below the median before treatment predicted better survival.

Germline V gives CDR1 MDHEN, CDR2 SYDVKM. CDR3 length equals 17 residues. V lost 7 bases to trimming and J lost 4 bases, with 25 bases between them. A note on this clone: Its antigen is undetermined.

Stated time point: pretreatment peripheral blood. Measured with immunoSEQ multiplex PCR; TCRdb has only the in-frame clones, and not every one. There are approximately 52,000 clones in the sample; roughly 75% occur only once, and roughly 4% lies in the top ten. Here the sequenced sample was PBMCs, taken around atezolizumab (anti-PD-L1) treatment. The sequence came from a man between 65 and 85 years old with urothelial cancer. The V gene is TRBV28, the J gene TRBJ1-1, with D possibly matching TRBD1 (5 bases). The CDR3 DNA reads as TGTGCCAGCAATCGGGGAGGGGCGGGTGGGAGGAGCACTGAAGCTTTCTTT. Amino acids: CASNRGGAGGRSTEAFF.